This T cell receptor (beta chain) was captured by sequencing in a study of blood T cell repertoires in COVID-19. Study background: Samples taken during acute and convalescent COVID-19 were collected in the United States, Italy and Spain.

CDR1 is SGHTA, CDR2 FQGNSA, per germline. The junction had 7 bases not matched to a gene; V was cut back by 2 bases and J by 2 bases. The CDR3 spans 16 residues. Here immunoSEQ multiplex PCR was the method, and the copy in TCRdb shows in-frame clones only, minus some. The sample consists of some 130,000 clones, under 95% of them appearing once. Sequencing was done on a sample of peripheral blood. The rearrangement uses TRBV7-2 and TRBJ2-3, with TRBD2 identical over 7 bases. The receptor's source is a man in his 60s with COVID-19, enrolled during active disease. The CDR3 sequence: CASSLMGGGPTDTQYF. The CDR3 DNA sequence: TGTGCCAGCAGCTTAATGGGGGGAGGGCCCACAGATACGCAGTATTTT.